Listed below are T cell receptor beta chains from one sample, sequenced in a study. A single record per CDR3 protein comes from TCRdb applying MiXCR to the 5' RACE reads. The table shows 35,000 to 50,000 distinct CDR3 sequences, with approximately 31% occurring only once. The sample taken for sequencing was tumor-infiltrating memory CD4+ T cells sorted from the breast tumor. Receptors originate from a female donor with breast cancer. Both conserved end residues are part of each CDR3.

v_call | cdr3_aa
TRBV6-5 | CASSYGGALENTEAFF
TRBV5-1 | CASGTGIRGYTF
TRBV7-6 | CASTQQQESYEQFF
TRBV28 | CASSKPPYITDTQYF
TRBV7-8 | CASSRRDSPYEQYF
TRBV12-3/TRBV12-4 | CASSRTSGRWESSYNEQFF
TRBV6-1 | CASSDGGYHVSGANVLTF
TRBV20-1 | CTPTGSAYNEQFF
TRBV7-9 | CAGSPRGSGDNEQFF
TRBV9 | CASSRETDTQYF
TRBV2 | CASRMDYRDYEQYF
TRBV6-2/TRBV6-3 | CASTLDSITDTQYF
TRBV10-3 | CAINPEASRGANVLTF
TRBV29-1 | CSASGRAYNEQFF
TRBV6-5 | CASSYGTGSTYEQYF
TRBV6-2/TRBV6-3 | CASRQPTGSSYNEQFF
TRBV20-1 | CSARSQNTEAFF
TRBV7-9 | CASSSTGATKGYHEQYF
TRBV9 | CASSSQLAGVLNEQFF
TRBV20-1 | CSAKSSSNQPQHF
TRBV6-5 | CASSYIPSGSGANVLTF
TRBV20-1 | CSAREQASSYEQYF
TRBV9 | CASSVGGTRGESPLHF
TRBV12-3/TRBV12-4 | CASSRAGQFREQYF
TRBV7-2 | CASSLDSHQPQHF
TRBV5-1 | CASSLEPGLLYGYTF
TRBV29-1 | CSAGRGARTDTQYF
TRBV5-1 | CASSSLDSSSSYEQYF
TRBV6-5 | CASSYSSQQADTQYF
TRBV12-3/TRBV12-4 | CASSFSGLGTSGRSGELFF
TRBV28 | CASSLGNEGGPQHF
TRBV2 | CASSAWAGGDQPQHF
TRBV4-2 | CASSQGLGNSPLHF
TRBV5-1 | CASSSGLAPYEQYF
TRBV5-4 | CASSLVAGVDETQYF
TRBV5-1 | CASSLERPGDTQYF
TRBV4-2 | CASSQGRDTDTQYF
TRBV10-3 | CAISDSDRGYQPQHF
TRBV18 | CASYRDRDFNEQFF
TRBV27 | CASVGPRDEQFF
TRBV29-1 | CSVVLSSGGYTF
TRBV4-1 | CASSPNSGALYNEQFF
TRBV20-1 | CSASGRSSGANVLTF
TRBV4-1 | CASSQTPPGGDQETQYF
TRBV7-3 | CASSPTGGELFF
TRBV18 | CASSPDRGSSPLHF
TRBV6-2/TRBV6-3 | CASSIPEGPTDTQYF
TRBV29-1 | CSVAIAGDEQYF
TRBV7-9 | CASSRGDRGGTEAYF
TRBV12-3/TRBV12-4 | CASSHRSGRAEDTQYF
TRBV6-5 | CASSWSRQGNSPLHF
TRBV5-1 | CASSGGTSGAYNEQFF
TRBV10-3 | CAISEDISGRKTQYF
TRBV7-8 | CASSPVGTGGPREQFF